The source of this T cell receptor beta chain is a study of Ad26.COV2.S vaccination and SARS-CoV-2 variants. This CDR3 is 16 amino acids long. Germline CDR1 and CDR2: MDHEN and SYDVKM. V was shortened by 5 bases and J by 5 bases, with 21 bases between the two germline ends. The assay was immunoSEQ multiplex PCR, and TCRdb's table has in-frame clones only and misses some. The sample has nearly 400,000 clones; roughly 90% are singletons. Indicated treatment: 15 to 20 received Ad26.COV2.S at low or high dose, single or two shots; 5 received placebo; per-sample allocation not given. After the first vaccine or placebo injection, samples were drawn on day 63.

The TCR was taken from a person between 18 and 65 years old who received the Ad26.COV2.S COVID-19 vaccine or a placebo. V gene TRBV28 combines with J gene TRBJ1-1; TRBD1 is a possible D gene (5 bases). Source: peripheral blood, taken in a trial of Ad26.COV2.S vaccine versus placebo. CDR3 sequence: CASSLPSGLGATEAFF. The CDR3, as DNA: TGTGCCAGCAGTCTCCCTTCGGGACTCGGGGCGACTGAAGCTTTCTTT.